This T cell receptor beta chain was documented in a study of STAT5B mutations in CD4+ large granular lymphocyte leukemia. Findings and limits, study-wide: No patients shared main leukemic clonotypes, though about 25% appeared at low frequency elsewhere.

As concerns this clone: Its antigen is unidentified.

Looked up from germline, CDR1 is SGDLS and CDR2 is YYNGEE. The CDR3 covers 17 residues. The V and J ends lost 0 bases and 4 bases, in that order; junction bases with no gene match: 12. Per the original methods: The detection floor for productive clonotype frequency was 2.59 x 10-5. Data came from immunoSEQ multiplex PCR; TCRdb stores just in-frame clones and leaves some out. V and J calls and clone size follow that table, whereas D and trimming were derived from the DNA. The repertoire holds approximately 52,000 clones, with 70% as singletons. The sequenced material came from CD4+ T cells from blood buffy coats. This TCR derives from a human donor in good health. The chain recombines TRBV9 with TRBJ1-2; TRBD1 matches at 7 bases. The CDR3 nucleotides read TGTGCCAGCAGCGTAGACCCCCAGACAGGGATTGTCTATGGCTACACCTTC. The encoded protein is CASSVDPQTGIVYGYTF.